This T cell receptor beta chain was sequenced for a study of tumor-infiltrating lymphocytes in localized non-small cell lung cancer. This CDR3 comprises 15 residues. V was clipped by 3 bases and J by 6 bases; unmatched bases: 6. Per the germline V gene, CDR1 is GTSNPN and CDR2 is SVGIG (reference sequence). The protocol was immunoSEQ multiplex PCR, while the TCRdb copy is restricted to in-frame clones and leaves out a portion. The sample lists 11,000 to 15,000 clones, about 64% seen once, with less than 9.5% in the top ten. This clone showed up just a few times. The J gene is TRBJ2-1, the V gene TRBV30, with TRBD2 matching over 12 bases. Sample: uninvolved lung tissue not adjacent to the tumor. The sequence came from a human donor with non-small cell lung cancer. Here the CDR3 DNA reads TGTGCCTGGAGCCTAGGACTAGCGGGGCTCAATGAGCAGTTCTTC. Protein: CAWSLGLAGLNEQFF.